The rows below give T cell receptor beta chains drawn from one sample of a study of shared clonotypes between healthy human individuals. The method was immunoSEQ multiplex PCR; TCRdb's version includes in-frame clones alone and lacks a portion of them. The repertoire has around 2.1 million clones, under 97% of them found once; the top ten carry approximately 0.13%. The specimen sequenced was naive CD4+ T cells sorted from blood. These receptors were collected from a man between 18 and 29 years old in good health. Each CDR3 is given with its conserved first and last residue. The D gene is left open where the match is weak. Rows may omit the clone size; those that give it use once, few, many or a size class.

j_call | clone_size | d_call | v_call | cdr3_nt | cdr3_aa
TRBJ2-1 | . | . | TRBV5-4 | TGTGCCAGCAGCTTTGGCATACCAACGGGGAATGAGCAGTTCTTC | CASSFGIPTGNEQFF
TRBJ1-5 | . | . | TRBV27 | TGTGCCAGCAGTTTGGAGGTTTTCGGGCCCCAGCATTTT | CASSLEVFGPQHF
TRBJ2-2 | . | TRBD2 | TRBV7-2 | TGTGCCAGCAGCTTAAGCGGGAGGGACACCGGGGAGCTGTTTTTT | CASSLSGRDTGELFF
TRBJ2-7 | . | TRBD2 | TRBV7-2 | TGTGCCAGCAGCTTAACGAGGACTAGCGTATCCTACGAGCAGTACTTC | CASSLTRTSVSYEQYF
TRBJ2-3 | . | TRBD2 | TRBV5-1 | TGCGCCAGCAGCTTGTCAGTAGCGGGAGGGAGCACAGATACGCAGTATTTT | CASSLSVAGGSTDTQYF
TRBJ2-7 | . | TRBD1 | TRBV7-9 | TGTGCCAGCAGCTGGACAGGGCCCTCGAACGAGCAGTACTTC | CASSWTGPSNEQYF
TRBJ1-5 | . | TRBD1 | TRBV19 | TGTGCCAGTAACCCCAGGGGGAATAGCAATCAGCCCCAGCATTTT | CASNPRGNSNQPQHF
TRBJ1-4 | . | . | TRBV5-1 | TGCGCCAGCAGCATAATACAGGGAGGAGGTGAAAAACTGTTTTTT | CASSIIQGGGEKLFF
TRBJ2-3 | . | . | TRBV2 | TGTGCCAGCAAATTGGAGGCCCCAGATACGCAGTATTTT | CASKLEAPDTQYF
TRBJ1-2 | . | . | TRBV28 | TGTGCCAGCAGTCCCGCGGGGTATGGCTACACCTTC | CASSPAGYGYTF
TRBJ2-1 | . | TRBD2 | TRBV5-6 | TGTGCCAGCAGCTTACTAGCGGTGACATACAATGAGCAGTTCTTC | CASSLLAVTYNEQFF
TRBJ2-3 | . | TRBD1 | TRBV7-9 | TGTGCCAGCAGCCACGACAGGGGGCGTACAGATACGCAGTATTTT | CASSHDRGRTDTQYF
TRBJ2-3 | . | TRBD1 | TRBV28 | TGTGCCAGCAGCTCCACAGGGGGAAAGGTGTCGACGCAGTATTTT | CASSSTGGKVSTQYF
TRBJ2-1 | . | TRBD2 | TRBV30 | TGTGCCTGGAGTCCCCTTGGACTAGCGGGATTGGGTGAGCAGTTCTTC | CAWSPLGLAGLGEQFF
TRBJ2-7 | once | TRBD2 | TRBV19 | TGTGCCAGTAAAGCTAGCGGGGCATACGAGCAGTACTTC | CASKASGAYEQYF
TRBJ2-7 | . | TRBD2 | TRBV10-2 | TGCGCCAGCAGTGAGTCGAAGGCGGGGGGGCTTTTCGAGCAGTACTTC | CASSESKAGGLFEQYF
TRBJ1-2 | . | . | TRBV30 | TGTGCCTGGAGTGGGACAGCCTATGGCTACACCTTC | CAWSGTAYGYTF
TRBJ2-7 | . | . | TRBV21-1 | TGTGCCAGCACCAACGGGAGGAGATGCTACGAGCAGTACTTC | CASTNGRRCYEQYF
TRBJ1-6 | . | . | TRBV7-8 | TGTGCCAGCAGCCCACGATTAAGCCCCTATAATTCACCCCTCCACTTT | CASSPRLSPYNSPLHF
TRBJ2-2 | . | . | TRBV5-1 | TGCGCCAGCAGAACGGACCCGAACACCGGGGAGCTGTTTTTT | CASRTDPNTGELFF
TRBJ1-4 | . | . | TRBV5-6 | TGTGCCAGCAGCTTGGGTGTTAATGAAAAACTGTTTTTT | CASSLGVNEKLFF
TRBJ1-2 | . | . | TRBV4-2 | TGTGCCAGCAGCCAAGGGGGAATTTCGACAGATGGCTACACCTTC | CASSQGGISTDGYTF
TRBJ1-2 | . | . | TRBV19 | TGTGCCAGTAGGGCCCCTGCTCGTGGCTACACCTTC | CASRAPARGYTF
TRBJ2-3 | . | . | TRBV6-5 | TGTGCCAGCAGCCGGGACTCGTACACAGATACGCAGTATTTT | CASSRDSYTDTQYF
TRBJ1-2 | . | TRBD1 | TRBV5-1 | TGCGCCAGCAGCTCCCAACAGGGGGCTTCGGATGGCTACACCTTC | CASSSQQGASDGYTF
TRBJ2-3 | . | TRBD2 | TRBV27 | TGTGCCAGCAGTTCATCCTGGCGGGGGTTGGATACGCAGTATTTT | CASSSSWRGLDTQYF
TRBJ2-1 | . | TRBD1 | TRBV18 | TGTGCCAGCTCACTCGGACAGGGGGCGGTCAATGAGCAGTTCTTC | CASSLGQGAVNEQFF
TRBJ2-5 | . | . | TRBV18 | TGTGCCAGCTCTGGGGAATTAGGTCAAGAGACCCAGTACTTC | CASSGELGQETQYF
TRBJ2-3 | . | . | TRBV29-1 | TGCAGCGTCCGAAGAGGGGCTGAGACAGATACGCAGTATTTT | CSVRRGAETDTQYF
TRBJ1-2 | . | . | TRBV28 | TGTGCCAGCAGCCCTACAGTTGGCTACACCTTC | CASSPTVGYTF
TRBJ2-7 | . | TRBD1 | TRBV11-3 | TGTGCCAGCAGCTCCGGACAGGGGAGTGACGAGCAGTACTTC | CASSSGQGSDEQYF
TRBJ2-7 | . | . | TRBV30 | TGTGCCTGGAGTCCCGTGGGGGCCGGGGATGCCTACGAGCAGTACTTC | CAWSPVGAGDAYEQYF
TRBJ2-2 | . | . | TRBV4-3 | TGCGCCAGCAGCCAAGGTCTAGCGAGTGGGCCCACCGGGGAGCTGTTTTTT | CASSQGLASGPTGELFF
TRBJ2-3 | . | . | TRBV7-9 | TGTGCCAGCAGCCAGCGGAGTACAGATACGCAGTATTTT | CASSQRSTDTQYF
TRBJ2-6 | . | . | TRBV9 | TGTGCCAGCACCGGTATCGGGGAGGATTCTGGGGCCAACGTCCTGACTTTC | CASTGIGEDSGANVLTF
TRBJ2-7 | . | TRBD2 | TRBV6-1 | TGTGCCAGCACCCCCTTGCGGGAGTGGTACGAGCAGTACTTC | CASTPLREWYEQYF
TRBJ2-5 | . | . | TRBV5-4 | TGTGCCAGCGGAGCTTGGGGCGGGTACCAAGAGACCCAGTACTTC | CASGAWGGYQETQYF
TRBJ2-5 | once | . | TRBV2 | TGTGCCAGCAGTGGGGGGTGGGGCCAAGAGACCCAGTACTTC | CASSGGWGQETQYF
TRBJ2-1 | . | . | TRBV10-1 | TGCGCCAGCAGTGCGGAAGGTCGTCGGGCGAACTCCTACAATGAGCAGTTCTTC | CASSAEGRRANSYNEQFF